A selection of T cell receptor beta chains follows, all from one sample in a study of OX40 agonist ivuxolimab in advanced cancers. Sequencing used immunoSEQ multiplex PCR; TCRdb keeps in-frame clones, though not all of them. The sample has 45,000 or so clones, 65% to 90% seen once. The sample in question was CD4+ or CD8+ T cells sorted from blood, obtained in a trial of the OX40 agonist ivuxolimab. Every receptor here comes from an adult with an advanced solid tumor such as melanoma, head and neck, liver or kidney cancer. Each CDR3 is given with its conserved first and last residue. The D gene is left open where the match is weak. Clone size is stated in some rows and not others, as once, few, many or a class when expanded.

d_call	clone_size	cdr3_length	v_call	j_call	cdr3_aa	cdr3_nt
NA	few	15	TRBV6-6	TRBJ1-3	CASTAPGSSGNTIYF	TGTGCCAGCACAGCTCCCGGCAGCTCTGGAAACACCATATATTTT
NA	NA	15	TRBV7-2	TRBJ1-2	CASSFATAPNYGYTF	TGTGCCAGCAGCTTTGCTACAGCTCCTAACTATGGCTACACCTTC
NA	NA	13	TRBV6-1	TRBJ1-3	CASTGTPGNTIYF	TGTGCCAGCACCGGGACCCCAGGAAACACCATATATTTT
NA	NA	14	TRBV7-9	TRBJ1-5	CASSSGPVNQPQHF	TGTGCCAGCAGCTCAGGGCCCGTCAATCAGCCCCAGCATTTT
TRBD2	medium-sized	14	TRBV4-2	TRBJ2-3	CASSQVAGGDTQYF	TGTGCCAGCAGCCAGGTAGCGGGGGGAGATACGCAGTATTTT
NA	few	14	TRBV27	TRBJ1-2	CASSRSWETYGYTF	TGTGCCAGCAGCCGTTCTTGGGAGACGTATGGCTACACCTTC
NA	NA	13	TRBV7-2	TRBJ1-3	CASSLARGNTIYF	TGTGCCAGCAGCTTAGCCAGGGGAAACACCATATATTTT
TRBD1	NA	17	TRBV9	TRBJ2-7	CASSVAPSGQGAYEQYF	TGTGCCAGCAGCGTAGCTCCGTCCGGACAGGGGGCTTACGAGCAGTACTTC
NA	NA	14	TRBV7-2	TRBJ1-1	CASTLARPGTEAFF	TGTGCCAGCACCCTGGCACGGCCCGGCACTGAAGCTTTCTTT
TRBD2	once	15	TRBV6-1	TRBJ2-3	CASLTSGRAGDTQYF	TGTGCCAGCCTAACTAGCGGGAGGGCCGGAGATACGCAGTATTTT
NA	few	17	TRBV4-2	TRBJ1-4	CASSQGSGAFGNEKLFF	TGTGCCAGCAGCCAAGGGTCAGGGGCTTTTGGTAATGAAAAACTGTTTTTT
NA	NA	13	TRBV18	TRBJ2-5	CASSPPSGETQYF	TGTGCCAGCTCACCACCAAGTGGAGAGACCCAGTACTTC
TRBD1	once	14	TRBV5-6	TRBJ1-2	CASSPGDSVYGYTF	TGTGCCAGCAGCCCCGGGGACAGCGTCTATGGCTACACCTTC
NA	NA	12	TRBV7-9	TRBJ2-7	CASSFWGGEQYF	TGTGCCAGCAGCTTCTGGGGTGGCGAGCAGTACTTC
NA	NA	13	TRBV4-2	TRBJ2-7	CASSLDGAYEQYF	TGTGCCAGCAGCCTCGACGGGGCCTACGAGCAGTACTTC
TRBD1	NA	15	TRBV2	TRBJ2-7	CASSEPGTGSYEQYF	TGTGCCAGCAGTGAGCCCGGGACAGGGTCCTACGAGCAGTACTTC
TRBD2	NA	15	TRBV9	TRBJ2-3	CASSSRLAATDTQYF	TGTGCCAGCAGCTCCCGACTAGCGGCCACAGATACGCAGTATTTT
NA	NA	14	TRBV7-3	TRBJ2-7	CASSLNAGALAQYF	TGTGCCAGCAGCTTAAATGCAGGGGCCCTCGCGCAGTACTTC
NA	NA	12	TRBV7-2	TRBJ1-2	CASSFGERAFAF	TGTGCCAGCAGCTTTGGGGAAAGGGCCTTCGCCTTC
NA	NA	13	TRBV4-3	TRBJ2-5	CASSQDEGETQYF	TGCGCCAGCAGCCAAGACGAGGGGGAGACCCAGTACTTC
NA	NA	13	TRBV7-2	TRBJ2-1	CASSLVGEEGQFF	TGTGCCAGCAGCCTTGTGGGGGAGGAAGGGCAGTTCTTC
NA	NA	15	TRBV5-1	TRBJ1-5	CASSLEGIGNQPQHF	TGCGCCAGCAGCTTGGAGGGAATCGGCAATCAGCCCCAGCATTTT